This T cell receptor beta chain is drawn from a study of shared clonotypes between healthy human individuals. Overall study context: Three plates each covered CD4 naive and memory; CD8 naive two, CD8 memory one.

Comments on this clone: In the same sample, other DNA sequences code for this CDR3.

TCRdb keeps only in-frame clones here, not all; method: immunoSEQ multiplex PCR. The table includes a few million clones, 90% to 97% detected once. Germline CDR1 SGHTA, CDR2 FQGNSA. V was shortened by 0 bases and J by 8 bases, with 7 bases between the two germline ends. The CDR3 sequence is 12 residues long. The V and J genes are TRBV7-2 and TRBJ1-2; D remains ambiguous. Sequenced sample: naive CD4+ T cells sorted from blood. Subset given: CD45RA+ positively selected. This TCR was recovered from a man younger than 35 in good health. The CDR3 spells CASSLAGVGYTF. The CDR3 DNA is TGTGCCAGCAGCTTAGCGGGAGTAGGCTACACCTTC.